Listed here are 15 T cell receptor beta chains from one sample, sequenced in a study of T cell clonality in common variable immunodeficiency. Regarding the study as a whole: In common variable immunodeficiency, TCR beta chains reportedly carried fewer deletions and N-nucleotide insertions.

Their cognate antigens are unknown. Repertoires were generated with immunoSEQ multiplex PCR, while TCRdb's copy carries only in-frame clones and drops some. Sampling found about 21,000 clones, none seen once. The sequencing input was peripheral blood mononuclear cells. These receptors were collected from a human donor with common variable immunodeficiency.

This clone was found a few times. The read ends 3 residues early relative to the CDR3; the germline J gene fills the gap. The chain couples TRBV7-9 to TRBJ1-3; 8 bases line up with TRBD1. Germline V gene sequence: CDR1 SEHNR, CDR2 FQNEAQ (reference sequence). V shed 7 bases and J 2 bases; nucleotides not matched to a gene: 7. The CDR3 covers 15 residues. CDR3 loop: CASTRTGGAGNTIYF. The CDR3 DNA, read in part, is TGTGCCAGCACCAGAACAGGGGGAGCTGGAAACACC.

This clone was counted a few times. The CDR3 is cut off 3 residues early in the read; its end comes from the germline J gene. The chain employs TRBV5-6 and TRBJ2-7, with 10 bases that match TRBD1. The ends lost 2 bases at V and 6 bases at J; junction bases unmatched: 2. Germline-derived CDR1 and CDR2 are SGHDT and YYEEEE. CDR3 length: 13 residues. The sequenced CDR3 bases are TGTGCCAGCAGCTTACGGGACAGGGGCGAG. It yields the protein CASSLRDRGE. The full CDR3 reads CASSLRDRGEQYF.

This clone has only a few counts. Read sequence stops 3 residues before the CDR3 end, and the germline J gene provides the missing end. The V call is TRBV19, the J call TRBJ1-4, with D uncertain. In germline, CDR1 is LNHDA, CDR2 SQIVND (reference sequence). The CDR3 has 15 amino acids. The sequenced CDR3 bases are TGTGCCAGTAGTACAACCGAGAGGCTCGCCGATAAA. Its translation is CASSTTERLADK. The whole CDR3 protein is CASSTTERLADKLFF.

This clone has only a few counts. The missing CDR3 end, 3 residues past where the read stops, is filled in from the germline J gene. V gene TRBV7-2 combines with J gene TRBJ2-5; weak D call: TRBD2 (6 bases). The V gene lost 3 bases and the J gene lost 1 base, with 12 bases spanning the gap. This CDR3 is built from 15 residues. Germline-derived CDR1 and CDR2 are SGHTA and FQGNSA. The CDR3 region is CASSFSRDSQETQYF. CDR3 DNA, as far as it was read: TGTGCCAGCAGCTTCAGCAGGGACTCCCAAGAGACC.

This clone turned up a few times. The CDR3 end falls 3 residues outside the read, so it is completed with the germline J gene. The genes are TRBV19 and TRBJ1-2; the D gene is possibly TRBD1 (6 bases). Per the germline V gene, CDR1 is LNHDA and CDR2 is SQIVND (reference sequence). The V and J ends lost 5 bases and 4 bases respectively, with 14 bases between them. There are 14 residues in the CDR3. Incomplete CDR3 DNA: TGTGCCAGTAGTGTGGACAGATCGGGCTATGGC. This sequence encodes CASSVDRSGYG. The full CDR3 protein reads CASSVDRSGYGYTF.

In its sample, this clone was seen a few times. The read falls 3 residues short of the CDR3 end, and the missing part is taken from the germline J gene. The V gene is TRBV7-3, the J gene TRBJ2-5; TRBD2 agrees at 13 bases. The CDR3 consists of 20 residues. Looked up from germline, CDR1 is SGHTA and CDR2 is FQGTGA. V shed 1 base and J 2 bases; nucleotides not matched to a gene: 13. CDR3 sequence: CASSLSGLMGLAGLQETQYF. CDR3 bases read: TGTGCCAGCAGCTTAAGCGGATTAATGGGACTAGCGGGGTTACAAGAGACC. Full variable domain (missing parts from reference TRBV7-3 and TRBJ2-5): GAGVSQTPSNKVTEKGKYVELRCDPISGHTALYWYRQSLGQGPEFLIYFQGTGAADDSGLPNDRFFAVRPEGSVSTLKIQRTERGDSAVYLCASSLSGLMGLAGLQETQYFGPGTRLLVL.

On this clone itself: The missing CDR3 end, 3 residues past where the read stops, is filled in from the germline J gene. The rearrangement uses TRBV7-9 and TRBJ2-7; D perhaps matches TRBD1 (6 bases). The V and J ends lost 2 bases and 4 bases respectively, with 12 bases between them. Germline V CDR1 and CDR2: SEHNR, FQNEAQ (reference sequence). The CDR3 consists of 14 residues. The sequenced CDR3 bases are TGTGCCAGCAGCTTAAGTCAGGGGACGTACGAG. Protein sequence: CASSLSQGTYE. The CDR3 in full is CASSLSQGTYEQYF.

In the case of this clone: The CDR3 goes on 3 residues after the read ends, and that part is filled in from the germline J gene. The chain employs TRBV7-2 and TRBJ2-1; 13 positions match TRBD2. V lost 2 bases, J lost 6 bases, and 1 base stayed unmatched. The germline gives CDR1 SGHTA, CDR2 FQGNSA. This CDR3 contains 15 residues. The part of the CDR3 DNA that was read is TGTGCCAGCAGCTTACGGACTAGCGGGGGCAATGAG. It yields the protein CASSLRTSGGNE. The CDR3 in full is CASSLRTSGGNEQFF.

This clone has just a few counts. The read ends 3 residues early relative to the CDR3; the germline J gene fills the gap. This chain joins TRBV18 and TRBJ1-2; no reliable D call. This CDR3 contains 13 residues. V was cut by 1 base and J by 2 bases, with 5 bases left in between. CDR1 KGHSH and CDR2 LQKENI come from the germline V gene. Partial CDR3 DNA: TGTGCCAGCTCACCACGAAGCAACTATGGC. It translates to CASSPRSNYG. The whole CDR3 region reads CASSPRSNYGYTF.

In this sample, this clone turned up a few times. The read falls 3 residues short of the CDR3 end, and the missing part is taken from the germline J gene. The V gene is TRBV7-2, the J gene TRBJ1-2; 9 bases line up with TRBD1. The CDR3 contains 13 residues. Germline V gene sequence: CDR1 SGHTA, CDR2 FQGNSA. The CDR3 bases that were read are TGTGCCAGCAGCGCCACAGGGGGCAGTGGG. This sequence encodes CASSATGGSG. The full CDR3 reads CASSATGGSGYTF.

As concerns this clone: The read falls 3 residues short of the CDR3 end, and the missing part is taken from the germline J gene. This chain joins TRBV19 and TRBJ1-1, with unresolved D. Trimming pared 3 bases from V and 1 base from J, leaving 6 bases between. The CDR3 length is 13 residues. Germline CDR1 is LNHDA and CDR2 is SQIVND (reference sequence). CDR3 region: CASSIQENTEAFF. CDR3 DNA, as far as it was read: TGTGCCAGTAGTATCCAGGAGAACACTGAA.

To note about this clone: From the germline J gene comes the end of the CDR3, since the read stops 3 residues before it. This sequence joins TRBV6-2 or TRBV6-3 and TRBJ1-5; no clear D gene. CDR1 is MNHEY and CDR2 is SVGEGT in the germline V gene. V was pared by 4 bases and J by 0 bases, with 10 bases between. This CDR3 has 15 amino acids. The CDR3 is CASSSRFLSNQPQHF. The CDR3 DNA, read in part, is TGTGCCAGCAGTTCCCGGTTCCTTAGCAATCAGCCC.

This clone was recorded a few times. The CDR3 DNA, read in part, is TGTGCCTCCGCTAGTTATTTTGAG. Its translation is CASASYFE. The full CDR3 protein is CASASYFEQFF. The chain carries TRBV10-3 and TRBJ2-1; no clear D gene. The read ends 3 residues before the CDR3 terminus; that terminus is restored from the germline J gene. The CDR3 is made up of 11 amino acids. Germline V gene lookup returns CDR1 ENHRY and CDR2 SYGVKD. The V end was cut by 11 bases, the J end by 9 bases, with 14 bases between.

On this clone itself: From the germline J gene comes the end of the CDR3, since the read stops 3 residues before it. The chain links TRBV5-1 to TRBJ2-7; D is perhaps TRBD2 (5 bases). Trimming removed 0 bases at V and 0 bases at J, with 10 bases between. CDR3 size: 15 residues. Germline V gene lookup returns CDR1 SGHRS and CDR2 YFSETQ. The CDR3 region is CASSLAAGPSYEQYF. The part of the CDR3 DNA that was read is TGCGCCAGCAGCTTGGCCGCGGGTCCCTCCTACGAG.

Comment on this clone: The DNA ends 3 residues before the CDR3 does, and the rest of the CDR3 is filled in from the germline J gene. The chain employs TRBV19 and TRBJ2-5, with TRBD1 matching 8 bases. The germline CDR1 and CDR2 sequences are LNHDA and SQIVND (reference sequence). The CDR3 contains 11 residues. V was clipped by 9 bases and J by 4 bases; unmatched bases: 1. The chain's CDR3 is CASRGRETQYF. The CDR3 bases that were read are TGTGCCAGCAGGGGGCGAGAGACC.